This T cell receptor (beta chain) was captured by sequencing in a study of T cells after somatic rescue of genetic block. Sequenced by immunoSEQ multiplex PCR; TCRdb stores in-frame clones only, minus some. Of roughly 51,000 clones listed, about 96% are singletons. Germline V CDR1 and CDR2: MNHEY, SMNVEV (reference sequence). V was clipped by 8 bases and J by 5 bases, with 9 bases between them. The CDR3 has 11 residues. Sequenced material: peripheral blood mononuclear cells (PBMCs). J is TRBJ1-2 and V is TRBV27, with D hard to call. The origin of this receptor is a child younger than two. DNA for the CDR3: TGTGCCAGCGGAAGTAATTATGGCTACACCTTC. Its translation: CASGSNYGYTF.